This T cell receptor beta chain was profiled in a study of blood T cell repertoires in COVID-19. Study context: Sites in the United States, Italy and Spain provided acute and convalescent COVID-19 samples. T cells, B-cell-depleted T cells, or PBMCs supplied cDNA or gDNA.

Enrolled during active infection, Seattle patients were then followed longitudinally. Methods used by the authors: Quantification of nucleated cells was approximated via reference gene primer amplification. This table comes from immunoSEQ multiplex PCR, and its TCRdb copy is limited to in-frame clones, with some not included. The V and J calls and clone size are taken from that table; D and trimming were inferred from the DNA. The sample carries about 480,000 clones, 89% recorded once. Germline CDR1 LNHDA, CDR2 SQIVND (reference sequence). The V gene lost 2 bases and the J gene lost 5 bases, with 3 bases spanning the gap. This CDR3 comprises 12 residues.

The receptor was derived from a young man with COVID-19, enrolled during active disease. The chain uses TRBV19 and TRBJ2-2; D uncertain. The sequencing input was peripheral blood. CDR3 residues: CASSIRTGELFF. CDR3 bases: TGTGCCAGTAGTATACGGACCGGGGAGCTGTTTTTT.